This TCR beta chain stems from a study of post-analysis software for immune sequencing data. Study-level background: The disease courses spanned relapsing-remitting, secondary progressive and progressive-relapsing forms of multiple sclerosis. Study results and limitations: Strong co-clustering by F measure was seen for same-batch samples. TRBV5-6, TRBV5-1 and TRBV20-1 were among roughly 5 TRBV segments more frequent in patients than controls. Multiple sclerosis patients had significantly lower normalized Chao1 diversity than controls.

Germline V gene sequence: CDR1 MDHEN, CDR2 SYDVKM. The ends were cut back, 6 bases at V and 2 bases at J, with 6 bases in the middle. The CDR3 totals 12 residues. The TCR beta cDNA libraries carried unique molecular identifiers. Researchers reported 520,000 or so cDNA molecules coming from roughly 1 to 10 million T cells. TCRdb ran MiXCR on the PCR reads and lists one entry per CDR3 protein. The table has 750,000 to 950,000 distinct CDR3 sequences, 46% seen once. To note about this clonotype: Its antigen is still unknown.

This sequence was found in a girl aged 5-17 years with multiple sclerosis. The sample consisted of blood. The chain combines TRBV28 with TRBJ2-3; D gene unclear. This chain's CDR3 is CASRLNTDTQYF. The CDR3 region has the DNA TGTGCCAGCAGACTAAACACAGATACGCAGTATTTT.